The sequence of this T cell receptor beta chain was determined in a study of T cell responses to AZD1222 COVID-19 vaccine. Repertoires were generated with immunoSEQ multiplex PCR, while TCRdb's copy carries only in-frame clones and drops some. The data show around 120,000 clones, approximately 90% seen once. Trimming shortened V by 0 bases and J by 4 bases, and 12 bases separated the two germline ends. This CDR3 is 15 amino acids long. Germline-derived CDR1 and CDR2 are LGHDT and YNNKEL (reference sequence). Sequencing was performed on peripheral blood, taken on day 0 of MenACWY control vaccination. This sequence joins TRBV3-1 (or the pseudogene TRBV3-2) and TRBJ1-2; D is ambiguous. The receptor was isolated from an adult in good health. The CDR3 sequence is CASSQDEGNFYGYTF. DNA for the CDR3: TGTGCCAGCAGCCAAGATGAAGGGAACTTCTATGGCTACACCTTC.